This passage covers 27 T cell receptor beta chains from one sample sequenced in a study of CD8 T cells in ankylosing spondylitis. TCRdb re-called the 5' RACE reads with MiXCR, one entry per CDR3 protein. The sample shows some 63,000 distinct CDR3 sequences, 6.2% of them seen only once. Sequencing was carried out using synovial fluid, either unsorted or a sorted T cell fraction (not recorded which). These receptors originate from a male donor with ankylosing spondylitis.

This clonotype was observed at least ten times. The chain carries TRBV20-1 and TRBJ1-6, with no clear D. V was pared by 6 bases and J by 5 bases, with 17 bases between. This CDR3 has 15 residues. CDR1 is DFQATT and CDR2 is SNEGSKA in the germline V gene (reference sequence). In DNA, the CDR3 is TGCAGTGCCAACGAGGGTGGGTGGGATAATTCACCCCTCCACTTT. It is translated as CSANEGGWDNSPLHF.

This clonotype was counted a few times. At one end the junction does not follow the germline gene, possibly because of a read error. The rearrangement joins TRBV9 to TRBJ1-1; D is uncertain. CDR1 is SGDLS and CDR2 is YYNGEE in the germline V gene. This CDR3 spans 15 amino acids. The CDR3 DNA reads TGTGACAGCAGCGCGCTGATCAGCCTTCACACTGAAGCTTTCTTT. Translation gives CDSSALISLHTEAFF.

This clonotype was recorded many times. J is TRBJ2-7 and V is TRBV2; unclear D gene. V lost 6 bases and J lost 0, with 12 bases in between. Germline values: CDR1 SNHLY, CDR2 FYNNEI. This CDR3 has 14 amino acids. DNA of the CDR3: TGTGCCAGCAGATACCTTAGAGTCTCCTACGAGCAGTACTTC. Translating gives CASRYLRVSYEQYF.

The rearrangement joins TRBV27 to TRBJ2-1; D perhaps matches TRBD2 (5 bases). V lost 8 bases to trimming and J lost 7 bases, with 24 bases between them. The length of the CDR3 is 16 residues. CDR1 is MNHEY and CDR2 is SMNVEV in the germline V gene (reference sequence). CDR3 region: CASRLGWAGPRNEQFF. The DNA for the CDR3 is TGTGCCAGCCGACTGGGGTGGGCGGGCCCTCGGAATGAGCAGTTCTTC.

This clonotype was counted many times. The rearrangement joins TRBV7-3 to TRBJ2-1; 8 bases agree with TRBD2. Germline loops: CDR1 SGHTA, CDR2 FQGTGA. The CDR3 has 15 amino acids. J lost 2 bases, V lost 5 bases, and 5 bases had no gene match. The CDR3 DNA reads TGTGCCAGCAGCCCGGGGGGACTAGCCTACAATGAGCAGTTCTTC. Amino acids: CASSPGGLAYNEQFF.

This clonotype was counted at least ten times. This chain uses TRBV12-3 or TRBV12-4 with TRBJ2-1, with D perhaps TRBD2 (5 bases). With 1 base removed from V and 2 bases from J, the gap between germline ends came to 9 bases. The CDR3 runs 15 residues. The CDR3 region is CASSLGSGTYNEQFF. CDR3 sequence (DNA): TGTGCCAGCAGTTTAGGAAGCGGAACCTACAATGAGCAGTTCTTC.

A few counts support this clonotype. V usage is TRBV5-4 and J usage is TRBJ2-2, with 7 bases fitting TRBD1. Looked up from germline, CDR1 is SGHNT and CDR2 is YYREEE (reference sequence). V lost 2 bases to trimming and J lost 4 bases; unmatched junction nucleotides: 2. The CDR3 loop spans 14 amino acids. The CDR3 DNA sequence: TGTGCCAGCAGCTTACAGGGGAGCACCGGGGAGCTGTTTTTT. This gives the protein CASSLQGSTGELFF.

The gene calls are TRBV27 and TRBJ1-2, with 7 nucleotides matching TRBD1. V lost 3 bases, J lost 8 bases, and 9 bases stayed unmatched. CDR3 size: 14 residues. Germline V lookup: CDR1 MNHEY, CDR2 SMNVEV (reference sequence). This chain's CDR3 is CASSFNQGGGGYTF. In nucleotides, the CDR3 is TGTGCCAGCAGTTTTAACCAAGGGGGCGGGGGCTACACCTTC.

This clonotype has a count of ten or more. This chain joins TRBV7-8 and TRBJ1-1, with D perhaps matching TRBD1 (5 bases). The CDR3 extends over 15 amino acids. Between the trimmed V and J ends, which lost 5 bases and 4 bases, there was a span of 17 bases. Germline V lookup: CDR1 SGHVS, CDR2 FQNEAQ. CDR3 sequence (DNA): TGTGCCAGCAGCCCCTCCCTCGGGGGGGGCACTGAAGCTTTCTTT. Its translation: CASSPSLGGGTEAFF.

This clonotype appeared many times. The genes are TRBV7-8 and TRBJ1-2, with no clear D. In germline, CDR1 is SGHVS, CDR2 FQNEAQ. The germline V and J ends were trimmed by 5 bases and 4 bases, with 8 bases remaining between them. This CDR3 contains 12 residues. The CDR3 reads CASSTDFYGYTF. The CDR3 nucleotides read TGTGCCAGCAGCACGGACTTCTATGGCTACACCTTC.

J is TRBJ2-6 and V is TRBV11-3, with no clear D. The V gene's germline CDR1 is SGHNT and CDR2 YENEEA. CDR3 length: 16 amino acids. Trimming pared 7 bases from V and 0 bases from J, leaving 13 bases between. The DNA of the CDR3 is TGTGCCAGCACCACAGACCGTTACTCTGGGGCCAACGTCCTGACTTTC. Translation gives CASTTDRYSGANVLTF.

This clonotype was counted ten times or more. This rearrangement joins TRBV6-1 to TRBJ1-6; 8 bases line up with TRBD1. The CDR3 consists of 16 residues. Per germline, CDR1 MNHNS and CDR2 SASEGT. V dropped 1 base and J dropped 7; count of bases not matched to a gene: 6. CDR3 sequence: CASSEVHGTGNSPLHF. CDR3 bases: TGTGCCAGCAGTGAAGTGCACGGGACAGGAAATTCACCCCTCCACTTT.

This clonotype has a count of ten or more. The rearrangement joins TRBV12-3 or TRBV12-4 to TRBJ2-1; 8 bases align to TRBD2. The CDR3 is made up of 15 amino acids. The V segment lost 6 bases and the J segment 5 bases; nucleotides outside the gene matches: 9. The CDR3, as DNA: TGTGCCAGCAGCCGTGGGAGCGGGAGACACAATGAGCAGTTCTTC. Amino acids: CASSRGSGRHNEQFF.

This clonotype was recorded at least ten times. This chain links TRBV7-2 with TRBJ2-1; D is ambiguous. The CDR3 runs 15 residues. The V gene's germline CDR1 is SGHTA and CDR2 FQGNSA. V shed 4 bases and J shed 7 bases, with 17 bases lying between them. The DNA of the CDR3 is TGTGCCAGCAGCTCAGGCGCGGCCCTTGGGAATGAGCAGTTCTTC. This codes for CASSSGAALGNEQFF.

Many counts were recorded for this clonotype. The chain uses TRBV2 and TRBJ2-1, with TRBD2 matching over 10 bases. J was trimmed by 9 bases and V by 5 bases; bases with no gene match: 10. The CDR3 is 15 residues long. The germline V gene has CDR1 SNHLY and CDR2 FYNNEI. Here the CDR3 DNA reads TGTGCCAGCAGTCGCATGATAGCGGGAGGCGGTGAGCAGTTCTTC. It specifies CASSRMIAGGGEQFF.

This clonotype was detected only a few times. The genes are TRBV5-1 and TRBJ1-6, with TRBD1 matching 11 bases. The CDR3 totals 17 residues. Trimming removed 0 bases from V and 8 bases from J; junction bases left unmatched: 7. Per germline, CDR1 SGHRS and CDR2 YFSETQ. The CDR3 sequence is CASSLEGWGQGDSPLHF. Here the CDR3 DNA reads TGCGCCAGCAGCTTGGAGGGCTGGGGACAGGGGGATTCACCCCTCCACTTT.

This clonotype was found many times. The rearrangement links TRBV11-3 to TRBJ2-7, with 9 bases fitting TRBD1. The CDR3 spans 18 residues. V lost 5 bases and J lost 3; bases outside the gene matches: 17. Germline assignment: CDR1 SGHNT and CDR2 YENEEA. The CDR3 reads CASSRNAWDRAFGYEQYF. CDR3 coding DNA: TGTGCCAGCAGCCGTAACGCCTGGGACAGGGCCTTTGGCTACGAGCAGTACTTC.

Many counts were recorded for this clonotype. The V gene is TRBV20-1, the J gene TRBJ2-1; D remains unclear. The CDR3 is 11 residues long. V lost 2 bases to trimming and J lost 4 bases, with 3 bases between them. Germline V CDR1 and CDR2: DFQATT, SNEGSKA (reference sequence). The CDR3 DNA reads TGCAGTGCTAGACCTTACAATGAGCAGTTCTTC. Translated: CSARPYNEQFF.

This clonotype appeared a few times. This chain links TRBV27 with TRBJ2-1; 7 bases map to TRBD1. The ends lost 6 bases at V and 10 bases at J; junction bases unmatched: 15. Per germline, CDR1 MNHEY and CDR2 SMNVEV (reference sequence). CDR3 length equals 15 residues. The chain's CDR3 is CASRPSGNRGREQFF. CDR3 coding DNA: TGTGCCAGCAGGCCCAGCGGCAACAGGGGACGCGAGCAGTTCTTC.

This clonotype was picked up many times. The chain joins TRBV5-1 to TRBJ2-1; TRBD1 agrees at 9 bases. Per germline, CDR1 SGHRS and CDR2 YFSETQ. There are 17 residues in the CDR3. V was pared by 4 bases and J by 0 bases, with 8 bases of the junction left unmatched. The CDR3 is CASSPQTGGYSYNEQFF. The CDR3 DNA reads as TGCGCCAGCAGCCCACAAACAGGGGGCTACTCCTACAATGAGCAGTTCTTC.

Ten or more counts support this clonotype. The V call is TRBV7-2, the J call TRBJ2-2; 11 bases agree with TRBD1. Germline CDR1 SGHTA, CDR2 FQGNSA. The ends lost 9 bases at V and 6 bases at J; junction bases unmatched: 6. The CDR3 covers 14 residues. The CDR3 is CARDTGQGAGELFF. Here the CDR3 DNA reads TGTGCCAGAGATACGGGACAGGGGGCCGGGGAGCTGTTTTTT.

The sample holds many counts of this clonotype. The CDR3 DNA reads TGTGCCAGCTCACCCCTAGGAGAGACCCAGTACTTC. It is translated as CASSPLGETQYF. The J gene is TRBJ2-5, the V gene TRBV18; unclear D gene. Germline lookup yields CDR1 KGHSH and CDR2 LQKENI. Trimming left V 3 bases short and J 4 bases short, with 6 bases between. The CDR3 has 12 amino acids.

There are a few counts of this clonotype. This chain connects TRBV20-1 to TRBJ2-1, with 14 bases fitting TRBD2. V gave up 6 bases and J gave up 7 bases; unmatched junction bases: 5. CDR1 DFQATT and CDR2 SNEGSKA come from the germline V gene (reference sequence). This CDR3 region has 14 residues. CDR3 sequence (DNA): TGCAGTGCCCGGGGGACTAGCGGGGGTAATGAGCAGTTCTTC. This encodes CSARGTSGGNEQFF.

This clonotype has more than one count but fewer than ten. The rearrangement uses TRBV7-2 and TRBJ1-3; D is uncertain. CDR1 is SGHTA, CDR2 FQGNSA, per germline. The CDR3 is 15 amino acids. The ends were cut back, 4 bases at V and 0 bases at J, with 10 bases in the middle. CDR3 bases: TGTGCCAGCAGCTACGGACGGAACTCTGGAAACACCATATATTTT. Encoded protein: CASSYGRNSGNTIYF.

The chain has TRBV3-1 and TRBJ2-5, with D hard to call. Germline assignment: CDR1 LGHDT and CDR2 YNNKEL (reference sequence). The CDR3 has 14 residues. V was clipped by 2 bases and J by 4 bases, with 11 bases between them. The CDR3 nucleotides are TGTGCCAGCAGCCAAAACAGCTTGGGAGAGACCCAGTACTTC. Amino acid sequence: CASSQNSLGETQYF.

The chain recombines TRBV20-1 with TRBJ2-7; 14 nucleotides match TRBD2. The length of the CDR3 is 15 residues. Germline V lookup: CDR1 DFQATT, CDR2 SNEGSKA (reference sequence). J was trimmed by 4 bases and V by 6 bases; bases with no gene match: 8. The CDR3 region is CSARPGLAGVYEQYF. The CDR3 nucleotides read TGCAGTGCGAGACCGGGACTAGCGGGAGTATACGAGCAGTACTTC.

This clonotype was seen many times. The V call is TRBV7-2, the J call TRBJ2-7; D gene uncertain. CDR3 length: 11 residues. V was pared by 1 base and J by 5 bases, with 3 bases between. Germline CDR1 SGHTA, CDR2 FQGNSA. This chain's CDR3 is CASSLVHEQYF. The CDR3, as DNA: TGTGCCAGCAGCTTAGTTCACGAGCAGTACTTC.